Described below is a single TCR beta chain sequence and its context. Its target is unknown. This record belongs to a study of T cell repertoires in cytomegalovirus infection. At the level of the study: Indicated by public TCR beta signatures were CMV infection and matching HLA type. Study-wide findings and caveats: There were HLA-C-restricted CMV-specific TCR beta clonotypes dominating the ex vivo response.

TCRdb processed the reads anew with MiXCR; each CDR3 protein has one entry. The table has 250,000 to 300,000 distinct CDR3 sequences, roughly 23% seen once; the top ten hold approximately 15%. V lost 4 bases and J lost 9, with 19 bases in between. Germline V gene lookup returns CDR1 SGHTA and CDR2 FQGNSA. This CDR3 spans 15 amino acids. Sequencing was carried out using PBMCs. V usage is TRBV7-2 and J usage is TRBJ2-1; D might be TRBD1 or TRBD2, each matching 7 bases. This receptor was identified in a human donor in good health (CMV status not recorded). Some clones in this sample may be carry-over from other donors' samples. The CDR3 region is CASSSGRGPRGEQFF. CDR3 in DNA: TGTGCCAGCAGCTCAGGGAGGGGGCCGAGGGGTGAGCAGTTCTTC.